Listed below are T cell receptor beta chains from one sample, sequenced in a study of blood T cell repertoires in COVID-19. Measured with immunoSEQ multiplex PCR; TCRdb has only the in-frame clones, and not every one. Seen here are a few hundred thousand clones, about 83% observed once, and the top ten hold 6.8%. Source material: PBMCs or T cells enriched from blood (not recorded which). These receptors originate from a woman aged 40 to 50 who had recovered from COVID-19. The CDR3 runs from the conserved cysteine through the conserved F or W. Fields, in order: V gene, D gene, J gene, CDR3 protein. A D gene is named only where the DNA matches it firmly.

TRBV28	.	TRBJ1-5	CASSWAGGQPQHF
TRBV11-2	TRBD1	TRBJ1-3	CASSWDREINTIYF
TRBV12-5	TRBD2	TRBJ2-1	CANIAGGNEQFF
TRBV5-1	.	TRBJ1-4	CASSLGAPEKLFF
TRBV28	.	TRBJ1-3	CASRRDRPEAIYF
TRBV19	TRBD1	TRBJ2-1	CASSLRSGQVQRSSYNEQFF
TRBV18	TRBD1	TRBJ1-2	CASSPDRANYGYTF
TRBV4-2	TRBD2	TRBJ2-7	CASSQATSGEPYEQYF
TRBV9	TRBD2	TRBJ2-1	CASSPGGVKANEQFF
TRBV4-1	TRBD1	TRBJ1-1	CASSQSGRGKAFF
TRBV21-1	.	TRBJ2-3	CASSSPDTGGTFNQNTDTQYF
TRBV3-1/TRBV3-2	.	TRBJ1-1	CASSLRDTMNTEAFF
TRBV28	TRBD1	TRBJ1-2	CAVGTGVLYGYTF
TRBV12-3/TRBV12-4	.	TRBJ2-2	CASREGAVGELFF
TRBV27	.	TRBJ1-5	CASSLSAQGSNQPQHF
TRBV29-1	TRBD1	TRBJ2-7	CSGSGQDPYEQYF
TRBV2	.	TRBJ1-3	CASSQENVMTSGNTIYF
TRBV29-1	TRBD2	TRBJ2-5	CSVDFGRQETQYF
TRBV7-9	.	TRBJ1-2	CASSFSGAPGYTF
TRBV24-1	.	TRBJ2-3	CATSDLRTRTDTQYF
TRBV4-1	TRBD1	TRBJ1-2	CASSQDWGQLLLYGYTF
TRBV18	.	TRBJ2-7	CASSPESYEQYF
TRBV5-4	.	TRBJ2-3	CASSTAAADTQYF
TRBV28	TRBD1	TRBJ1-2	CASSMTGYGYTF
TRBV11-3	TRBD2	TRBJ2-3	CASSRGLAEGPLFTDTQYF
TRBV28	TRBD2	TRBJ2-1	CASSRLAGYNEQFF
TRBV21-1	.	TRBJ1-1	CAIAQLNTEAFF
TRBV6-1	.	TRBJ1-1	CASSEEVLGGATEAFF
TRBV9	TRBD2	TRBJ2-1	CASSPFAAGGPGANEQFF
TRBV4-3	TRBD1	TRBJ1-4	CASSQDTGDEKLFF
TRBV7-9	.	TRBJ2-3	CASSLPGGDTQYF
TRBV7-2	.	TRBJ2-2	CASSLAGARRGRELFF
TRBV5-6	.	TRBJ2-5	CASSLTGMEETQYF
TRBV28	TRBD2	TRBJ2-1	CASSLSGRFYNEQFF
TRBV29-1	TRBD2	TRBJ2-1	CSVSTSGEQFF
TRBV9	.	TRBJ1-4	CASSVEGGNEKLFF
TRBV11-3	.	TRBJ2-5	CASSSGLETQYF
TRBV7-2	.	TRBJ2-5	CASSSTREETQYF
TRBV7-9	TRBD1	TRBJ2-5	CASSQTGGRRSYQETQYF
TRBV19	.	TRBJ1-4	CASSFAVGTNEKLFF
TRBV27	.	TRBJ1-1	CASSPVGGAHTEAFF
TRBV10-3	TRBD2	TRBJ2-3	CAISGPGTSALSDTQYF
TRBV7-2	.	TRBJ1-1	CASSPEGIGLKAFF
TRBV10-1	.	TRBJ1-1	CASSKGQSNTEAFF
TRBV11-2	TRBD2	TRBJ2-1	CASSPGLAGAGEQFF
TRBV2	TRBD1	TRBJ2-4	CASSFEPPGGEYF
TRBV7-9	TRBD1	TRBJ2-7	CASSSRTGTDYEQYF
TRBV18	.	TRBJ1-5	CASSPGAANQPQHF